This T cell receptor beta chain came from a study of blood T cell repertoires in COVID-19. Across the study: Acute and convalescent COVID-19 samples came from the United States, Italy and Spain.

Profiling relied on immunoSEQ multiplex PCR, and the TCRdb table lists in-frame clones only, not all of them. The table lists 250,000 to 350,000 clones, 90% of them singletons. CDR3 size: 17 residues. V lost 11 bases, J lost 0 bases, and 11 bases stayed unmatched. Germline V gene sequence: CDR1 WSHSY, CDR2 SAAADI. Cohort allocation depended upon clinical history that participants reported. This clonotype originated in a woman under 30 with acute COVID-19. This rearrangement joins TRBV10-2 to TRBJ2-6; 9 bases are shared with TRBD1. Sequencing was carried out using PBMCs or T cells enriched from blood (not recorded which). DNA of the CDR3: TGCGCCGGGAAAACAGGGGGCGCCTCCTCTGGGGCCAACGTCCTGACTTTC. Translation gives CAGKTGGASSGANVLTF.